The rows below give T cell receptor beta chains drawn from one sample of a study of shared clonotypes between healthy human individuals. Some clones are missing from TCRdb's copy, which holds only in-frame ones; the method was immunoSEQ multiplex PCR. The data hold 2 million to 2.5 million clones, with 93% observed a single time. The specimen was naive CD4+ T cells from PBMCs. Receptor source: a man aged 18 to 35 in good health. Some clones in this sample may be carry-over from other donors' samples. CDR3s include the opening cysteine and the closing phenylalanine or tryptophan. Fields, in order: J gene, V gene, clone size, D gene, CDR3 DNA, CDR3 protein. A D gene is named only where the DNA matches it firmly. For some rows the clone size is stated as once, few or many, or as a class when expanded; others skip it.

TRBJ1-1 | TRBV7-8 | . | . | TGTGCCAGCAGCCCCCTCTTTGAAGCTTTCTTT | CASSPLFEAFF
TRBJ1-3 | TRBV11-2 | . | . | TGTGCCAGCAGCTTACGGATAGGCGGAAACACCATATATTTT | CASSLRIGGNTIYF
TRBJ2-3 | TRBV2 | . | . | TGTGCCAGCAGGCGGGACAGAACCACAGATACGCAGTATTTT | CASRRDRTTDTQYF
TRBJ2-1 | TRBV5-6 | . | . | TGTGCCAGCAGCTTTCGGTCGGGGGCCTACAATGAGCAGTTCTTC | CASSFRSGAYNEQFF
TRBJ2-7 | TRBV5-1 | . | . | TGCGCCAGCAGTCTGGACGGAACAGGATCCTACGAGCAGTACTTC | CASSLDGTGSYEQYF
TRBJ1-1 | TRBV11-1 | . | TRBD1 | TGTGCCAGCAGCCTCTCCAGGGGGCGCGGCGGCACTGAAGCTTTCTTT | CASSLSRGRGGTEAFF
TRBJ2-7 | TRBV18 | . | TRBD2 | TGTGCCAGCTCAACTACTAGCGGGAGATCGTCCTACGAGCAGTACTTC | CASSTTSGRSSYEQYF
TRBJ1-5 | TRBV21-1 | . | . | TGTGCCAGCAGCAAAGTTGAAGGGGTTTTCACCGCCCATAGCAATCAGCCCCAGCATTTT | CASSKVEGVFTAHSNQPQHF
TRBJ2-1 | TRBV10-1 | . | . | TGCGCCAGCAGTGAGTCGAATGTCGGGTATAATGAGCAGTTCTTC | CASSESNVGYNEQFF
TRBJ1-1 | TRBV28 | . | . | TGTGCCAGCAGTTTAGCCGGGAGGAACACTGAAGCTTTCTTT | CASSLAGRNTEAFF
TRBJ2-3 | TRBV6-4 | . | . | TGTGCCAGCAGTACCCGAACGGGTACAGATACGCAGTATTTT | CASSTRTGTDTQYF
TRBJ1-4 | TRBV6-6 | once | . | TGTGCCAGCAGTTACCGGGAGGCATTTAATGAAAAACTGTTTTTT | CASSYREAFNEKLFF
TRBJ2-7 | TRBV6-1 | . | TRBD2 | TGTGCCAGCCTAGCGGGAGGGCCGTACGAGCAGTACTTC | CASLAGGPYEQYF
TRBJ2-1 | TRBV19 | . | TRBD2 | TGTGCCAGTAGTATGCGGGAGGCTCTCGAGCAGTTCTTC | CASSMREALEQFF